This T cell receptor beta chain stems from a study of T cells expressing NK-cell markers. At the level of the study: Repertoire data for TCR beta were derived from sorted T cells (CD3+CD56+NKG2C+, CD3+CD56+NKG2C- and CD3+CD56-NKG2C+).

In regard to this clonotype: Its antigen is still unknown.

This CDR3 spans 15 amino acids. CDR1 SQVTM and CDR2 ANQGSEA come from the germline V gene. With UMIs, 5'RACE template switching was used to make TCR beta cDNA. TCRdb reprocessed the 5' RACE reads; each CDR3 protein has one entry and no DNA is given. The ten most abundant clones cover 3.5% to 5% of a sample with 200,000 to 300,000 distinct CDR3 sequences. General study results and limits: For several donors, the dominant NKG2C+ clonotypes made up roughly 1.0-7.5% of their CD8+ T cells. Expanded clones of NKG2C+ T cells had an unclear HCMV specificity.

This receptor was taken from a woman aged 18 to 75 in good health. Sequenced input: blood T cells: a sorted CD56 or NKG2C T cell subset, CD4+ or CD8+ T cells, or bulk PBMC T cells (not recorded which). The V and J genes are TRBV29-1 and TRBJ1-4. Here the CDR3 reads CSVEVRTVTNEKLFF. Full variable domain (outside the CDR3, taken from reference TRBV29-1 and TRBJ1-4): SAVISQKPSRDICQRGTSLTIQCQVDSQVTMMFWYRQQPGQSLTLIATANQGSEATYESGFVIDKFPISRPNLTFSTLTVSNMSPEDSSIYLCSVEVRTVTNEKLFFGSGTQLSVL.